This T cell receptor (beta chain) came from a study of cytomegalovirus exposure and HLA in healthy donors. Study-level background: Tens of millions of unique TCRs from HLA-typed donors were held in an early data release. Whole-study findings and limits: Reportedly, a later analysis found an Asian-associated ancestry cluster had fewer N-insertions than the roughly 700-donor mean.

Donors in the study were healthy people who gave bone marrow. These donors counted as nominally healthy when sampled, but unrecorded immune exposures were likely. CDR3 size: 14 residues. Trimming cost V 0 bases and J 3 bases, with 9 bases left between them. The germline V gene encodes CDR1 SGHAT and CDR2 FQNNGV. The PCR made use of 60 Vbeta and 13 Jbeta primers. TCRdb's copy holds only in-frame clones and misses some; the assay was immunoSEQ multiplex PCR. The sample has around 99,000 clones, roughly 80% seen once. A note on this clone: What it binds is unknown.

This sequence was found in a young man in good health and CMV-seronegative. The chain uses TRBV11-2 and TRBJ2-7, with D hard to call. The sequenced material came from PBMCs. The CDR3 loop reads CASSLDPGNYEQYF. CDR3 coding DNA: TGTGCCAGCAGCTTAGATCCAGGCAACTACGAGCAGTACTTC.